The 4 T cell receptor beta chains given below trace back to one sample, sequenced in a study of T cell responses to AZD1222 COVID-19 vaccine. Using immunoSEQ multiplex PCR, the repertoire was profiled, and TCRdb retains in-frame clones only, with some absent. The sample yields around 100,000 clones, roughly 90% seen once. The sample in question was peripheral blood, obtained on day 0 of AZD1222 vaccination. The receptor set was obtained from an adult in good health.

The chain links TRBV27 to TRBJ1-2, with D maybe TRBD1 (5 bases). The germline V gene has CDR1 MNHEY and CDR2 SMNVEV (reference sequence). This CDR3 is built from 16 residues. V dropped 2 bases and J dropped 8 bases, with 21 bases sitting between them. CDR3 coding DNA: TGTGCCAGCAGTTTAAGGCTCCCCGGGGCGTCTGGGGGCTACACCTTC. Amino acid sequence: CASSLRLPGASGGYTF.

This chain connects TRBV19 to TRBJ2-2; 7 nucleotides match TRBD2. The CDR3 runs to 16 residues. Germline loops: CDR1 LNHDA, CDR2 SQIVND (reference sequence). V was pared by 8 bases and J by 5 bases, with 14 bases of the junction left unmatched. In DNA, the CDR3 is TGTGCCAGTGGGTCCTGGGTACACGGGGGGACCGGGGAGCTGTTTTTT. This gives the protein CASGSWVHGGTGELFF.

This clone was detected a few times. The J gene is TRBJ2-7, the V gene TRBV9; D is possibly TRBD1 or TRBD2 (6 bases each). Germline V gene lookup returns CDR1 SGDLS and CDR2 YYNGEE. The V gene lost 0 bases and the J gene lost 0 bases, with 13 bases spanning the gap. CDR3 length equals 16 residues. In DNA form, the CDR3 reads TGTGCCAGCAGCGTAGGAATGGGGGGCTCCTCCTACGAGCAGTACTTC. As protein: CASSVGMGGSSYEQYF.

J is TRBJ2-1 and V is TRBV25-1; 9 bases are a match to TRBD1. J lost 1 base, V lost 2 bases, and 6 bases had no gene match. From germline, CDR1 is MGHDK and CDR2 SYGVNS. This CDR3 is built from 17 residues. CDR3 in amino acids: CASSESGTGWSYNEQFF. The CDR3 DNA follows: TGTGCCAGCAGTGAAAGCGGGACAGGGTGGTCCTACAATGAGCAGTTCTTC.